Listed here are 17 T cell receptor beta chains from one sample, sequenced in a study of T cells in Graves' hyperthyroidism and ophthalmopathy. From RNA transcripts, TCR beta CDR3 regions were amplified. A set of HTBI primers served as the primers for a first-round RT-PCR of the TCR CDR3. Each CDR3 protein is one row after TCRdb ran MiXCR on the multiplex PCR reads. Seen here are a few hundred thousand distinct CDR3 sequences, 16% observed once, and the top ten hold 3% to 4%. The sample taken for sequencing was blood. These receptors all stem from a woman in her thirties or forties with Graves' ophthalmopathy.

This clonotype was observed at least ten times. The chain uses TRBV12-3 or TRBV12-4 and TRBJ2-7; possible D gene TRBD1, 6 bases. V was pared by 7 bases and J by 6 bases, with 16 bases between. This CDR3 is 13 amino acids long. The CDR3 sequence: CASTSFLGAEQYF. In DNA, the CDR3 is TGTGCCAGCACCTCCTTCTTGGGGGCCGAGCAGTACTTC.

This clonotype occurred many times. J is TRBJ2-3 and V is TRBV2; 9 bases agree with TRBD2. Trimming cost V 7 bases and J 3 bases; bases outside gene matches: 5. Germline CDR1 is SNHLY and CDR2 is FYNNEI. The CDR3 length is 14 residues. This chain's CDR3 is CASMVSGRTDTQYF. As DNA, the CDR3 is TGTGCCAGCATGGTTAGCGGGAGAACAGATACGCAGTATTTT.

This clonotype has a count of ten or more. The gene calls are TRBV2 and TRBJ1-6; D gene uncertain. This CDR3 has 15 amino acids. Trimming shortened V by 1 base and J by 8 bases, and 12 bases separated the two germline ends. From germline, CDR1 is SNHLY and CDR2 FYNNEI. CDR3 sequence reads: CASSEEHPRDSPLHF. CDR3 DNA: TGTGCCAGCAGTGAAGAACATCCGAGGGATTCACCCCTCCACTTT.

This clonotype was found many times. V usage is TRBV5-1 and J usage is TRBJ2-7, with unresolved D. V lost 4 bases, J lost 6 bases, and 11 bases lay in between. The CDR3 length is 12 residues. Germline CDR1 is SGHRS and CDR2 is YFSETQ. The CDR3 here is CASSATFIEQYF. The CDR3 bases are TGCGCCAGCAGCGCCACTTTCATCGAGCAGTACTTC.

Ten or more counts support this clonotype. The chain carries TRBV12-3 or TRBV12-4 and TRBJ2-7; D may correspond to TRBD1 or TRBD2 (5 bases each). The V end lost 4 bases, the J end lost 5 bases, and 15 bases lay between the germline ends. This CDR3 spans 14 amino acids. This CDR3 is CASSSVGVGHEQYF. CDR3 sequence (DNA): TGTGCCAGCAGTTCGGTGGGGGTTGGCCACGAGCAGTACTTC.

The rearrangement links TRBV28 to TRBJ1-5, with a tentative D call TRBD1 (5 bases). CDR1 is MDHEN and CDR2 is SYDVKM in the germline V gene. The V gene lost 6 bases and the J gene lost 4 bases, with 16 bases spanning the gap. The CDR3 totals 15 residues. The CDR3 DNA sequence: TGTGCCAGCAGACGTCCGGGACCCCTAAATCAGCCCCAGCATTTT. Its protein product is CASRRPGPLNQPQHF.

This clonotype showed up many times. The genes are TRBV12-3 or TRBV12-4 and TRBJ1-4, with 8 positions matching TRBD1. The V gene end was trimmed by 1 base and the J gene end by 1 base; junction bases not matched to a gene: 8. There are 18 residues in the CDR3. This CDR3 reads CASSLGRTGFLTNEKLFF. The CDR3 bases are TGTGCCAGCAGTTTAGGGCGGACAGGGTTTTTAACTAATGAAAAACTGTTTTTT.

This clonotype was seen repeatedly, ten times or more. V usage is TRBV7-8 and J usage is TRBJ1-1; D gene unclear. Trimming pared 2 bases from V and 1 base from J, leaving 11 bases between. The CDR3 consists of 15 residues. The germline V gene encodes CDR1 SGHVS and CDR2 FQNEAQ. CDR3 amino acids: CASSLRRARNTEAFF. The CDR3 coding sequence is TGTGCCAGCAGCTTAAGGAGGGCCCGGAACACTGAAGCTTTCTTT. Full variable domain (missing parts from reference TRBV7-8 and TRBJ1-1): GAGVSQSPRYKVAKRGQDVALRCDPISGHVSLFWYQQALGQGPEFLTYFQNEAQLDKSGLPSDRFFAERPEGSVSTLKIQRTQQEDSAVYLCASSLRRARNTEAFFGQGTRLTVV.

As regards this clonotype: A read error may be the cause here, since a much bigger clone is one base away. The V call is TRBV6-5, the J call TRBJ2-7; D is unclear. Germline assignment: CDR1 MNHEY and CDR2 SVGAGI. The CDR3 totals 13 residues. The CDR3 DNA is TGTGCCAGCAGTTCTTACCACTACTACGAGCAGCACTTC. Its translation: CASSSYHYYEQHF.

Comment on this clonotype: This may come from a read error, since a much larger clone is one base off. V gene TRBV30 combines with J gene TRBJ2-7; D might be TRBD1 (6 bases). V was cut by 3 bases and J by 5 bases, with 14 bases left in between. The CDR3 covers 13 residues. Germline lookup yields CDR1 GTSNPN and CDR2 SVGIG (reference sequence). The CDR3: CAWSEQGLHEQYF. DNA for the CDR3: TGTGCCTGGAGCGAACAGGGATTACACGAGCAGTACTTC.

This clonotype was detected many times. The CDR3, as DNA: TGTGCCAGCAGCCCAGGGTACGACTATGGCTACACCTTC. Translating gives CASSPGYDYGYTF. The chain employs TRBV11-2 and TRBJ1-2, with D possibly matching TRBD1 (5 bases). The CDR3 totals 13 residues. The V gene lost 5 bases and the J gene lost 3 bases, with 10 bases spanning the gap. Germline V CDR1 and CDR2: SGHAT, FQNNGV.

Of note for this clonotype: A much bigger clone sits one base away, suggesting this may be a read error. V gene TRBV20-1 combines with J gene TRBJ2-1, with 7 nucleotides matching TRBD1. Germline trimming cut 4 bases from V and 6 bases from J; bases unmatched to any gene: 9. CDR3 size: 14 residues. Germline-derived CDR1 and CDR2 are DFQATT and SNEGSKA (reference sequence). This CDR3 reads CSAKERGRFNEQFF. The CDR3 nucleotides are TGCAGTGCTAAGGAGAGGGGGCGTTTCAATGAGCAGTTCTTC.

The table lists this clonotype with many counts. This sequence joins TRBV20-1 and TRBJ2-7; 8 nucleotides match TRBD2. Germline V gene data show CDR1 as DFQATT and CDR2 as SNEGSKA (reference sequence). The CDR3 has 14 residues. The junction had 6 bases not matched to a gene; V was cut back by 1 base and J by 4 bases. CDR3: CSARGISGEYEQYF. CDR3 nucleotides: TGCAGTGCTAGAGGGATTAGCGGGGAATACGAGCAGTACTTC.

The chain joins TRBV29-1 to TRBJ1-5; TRBD1 aligns across 9 bases. The CDR3 consists of 17 residues. Germline V gene sequence: CDR1 SQVTM, CDR2 ANQGSEA. V dropped 5 bases and J dropped 4; count of bases not matched to a gene: 15. The CDR3 region is CSVILPGQGERNQPQHF. The DNA of the CDR3 is TGCAGCGTTATTTTACCGGGACAGGGTGAGCGTAATCAGCCCCAGCATTTT.

Only a few counts were recorded for this clonotype. As DNA, the CDR3 is TGTGCCACTACAGGGGGCACGAACACTGAAGCTTTCTTT. It yields the protein CATTGGTNTEAFF. The J gene is TRBJ1-1, the V gene TRBV10-3, with 9 bases identical to TRBD1. Trimming cost V 10 bases and J 1 base; bases outside gene matches: 4. Germline values: CDR1 ENHRY, CDR2 SYGVKD. The CDR3 contains 13 residues.

This clonotype was observed many times. The chain couples TRBV5-1 to TRBJ2-5, with no clear D. CDR1 is SGHRS and CDR2 is YFSETQ in the germline V gene. V gave up 4 bases and J gave up 4 bases, with 14 bases separating them. The CDR3 contains 14 residues. DNA for the CDR3: TGCGCCAGCAGCCTCCCTCTTTCCGGAGAGACCCAGTACTTC. Protein: CASSLPLSGETQYF.

The V and J genes are TRBV9 and TRBJ2-1; the D call may be TRBD1 or TRBD2 (5 bases each). The CDR3 is 15 amino acids. The V and J ends lost 1 base and 10 bases respectively, with 18 bases between them. Germline V gene sequence: CDR1 SGDLS, CDR2 YYNGEE. CDR3 bases: TGTGCCAGCAGCGTATATGGGACCCCAATCGGGGAGCAGTTCTTC. Its translation is CASSVYGTPIGEQFF. The whole variable domain, filled in from reference TRBV9 and TRBJ2-1, reads DSGVTQTPKHLITATGQRVTLRCSPRSGDLSVYWYQQSLDQGLQFLIQYYNGEERAKGNILERFSAQQFPDLHSELNLSSLELGDSALYFCASSVYGTPIGEQFFGPGTRLTVL.